This T cell receptor (beta chain) was recovered during a study of cytomegalovirus exposure and HLA in healthy donors. Study results and limitations: Some V segments, TRBV6-2 and TRBV6-3 among them, were indistinguishable and were therefore excluded.

Points on this clone: Its antigen is currently unknown.

The PCR used 60 Vbeta and 13 Jbeta primers. TCRdb's copy holds only in-frame clones and misses some; the assay was immunoSEQ multiplex PCR. This sample lists approximately 190,000 clones; its ten largest clones have roughly 0.74%. This CDR3 is built from 15 residues. V was trimmed by 5 bases and J by 2 bases, leaving 13 bases between them. Germline V gene data show CDR1 as MDHEN and CDR2 as SYDVKM. The sequencing input was PBMCs. The chain employs TRBV28 and TRBJ2-1, with a weak D call TRBD1 (6 bases). The origin of this receptor is a boy between 5 and 17 years old in good health and CMV-seronegative. The CDR3 is CASSIRQVPYNEQFF. CDR3 DNA: TGTGCCAGCAGTATCAGACAGGTACCCTACAATGAGCAGTTCTTC.